This T cell receptor (beta chain) was retrieved from a study of type 1 regulatory T cells. Study-level information: An in vitro protocol generated T-allo10, a Tr1-enriched, alloantigen-specific CD4 T cell product. The study's findings and limits: Type 1 regulatory T cells had a more restricted TCR repertoire than non-type 1 regulatory T cells.

This clonotype was seen a few times. Antigen specificity is unknown. Each CDR3 protein is one row after TCRdb ran MiXCR on the reads. This sample carries 70,000 or so distinct CDR3 sequences, around 20% of them seen once, and the ten largest clones take less than 10%. V lost 4 bases and J lost 7; bases outside the gene matches: 9. CDR1 is SGHTA and CDR2 is FQGTGA in the germline V gene. This CDR3 contains 16 residues. The clonotype was recovered from a human donor in good health. The chain carries TRBV7-3 and TRBJ2-3; 12 bases agree with TRBD1. Sequencing was carried out using cultured type 1 regulatory T (Tr1) cells, either the whole culture or a sorted fraction (not recorded which). The CDR3 DNA reads as TGTGCCAGCAGCTCGACCGGGACAGGGGGCTTAAATACGCAGTATTTT. Translating it yields CASSSTGTGGLNTQYF.